The 5 T cell receptor beta chains reported below all come from one sample, sequenced in a study of shared clonotypes between healthy human individuals. Assay used: immunoSEQ multiplex PCR; TCRdb lists only in-frame clones, some missing. The sample has about 1.5 million clones; roughly 96% are singletons. Sequencing used naive CD4+ T cells sorted from blood. The subset was: CD45RA+ positively selected. These receptors all come from a man younger than 45 in good health.

V gene TRBV9 combines with J gene TRBJ2-5; D is perhaps TRBD1 (5 bases). Per the germline V gene, CDR1 is SGDLS and CDR2 is YYNGEE. The CDR3 length is 15 residues. Between the trimmed V and J ends, which lost 4 bases and 5 bases, there was a span of 18 bases. The CDR3 DNA reads as TGTGCCAGCAGCCTCAGGACAACCTTAGGGGAGACCCAGTACTTC. It specifies CASSLRTTLGETQYF.

Of note for this clone: Other DNA sequences in the same sample also yield this CDR3. This chain joins TRBV5-1 and TRBJ2-7, with no clear D. Germline V lookup: CDR1 SGHRS, CDR2 YFSETQ. V was trimmed by 0 bases and J by 0 bases, leaving 7 bases between them. This CDR3 is built from 14 residues. Here the CDR3 reads CASSLVPSSYEQYF. CDR3 nucleotides: TGCGCCAGCAGCTTGGTCCCAAGCTCCTACGAGCAGTACTTC.

The CDR3 DNA reads TGTGCCAGCAGTTCACCGGGACTTACCTACGAGCAGTACTTC. Its protein is CASSSPGLTYEQYF. The chain uses TRBV28 and TRBJ2-7; weak D call: TRBD2 (6 bases). CDR3 length: 14 residues. Between the trimmed V and J ends, which lost 4 bases and 2 bases, there was a span of 12 bases. CDR1 and CDR2 from the germline V gene are MDHEN and SYDVKM.

This rearrangement joins TRBV2 to TRBJ2-1, with TRBD2 matching 7 bases. Germline CDR1 and CDR2: SNHLY and FYNNEI. After removal of 6 bases from V and 7 bases from J, the junction contained 18 bases not matched to a gene. The CDR3 is 17 amino acids. CDR3 amino acids: CASSPTRAGGRFNEQFF. CDR3 coding DNA: TGTGCCAGCAGCCCTACTAGGGCGGGCGGGAGATTTAATGAGCAGTTCTTC.

In this sample, this clone turned up once. Additional DNA sequences in this sample encode the identical CDR3. J is TRBJ2-3 and V is TRBV28; 7 bases line up with TRBD2. Germline-derived CDR1 and CDR2 are MDHEN and SYDVKM. CDR3 size: 11 residues. The junction had 0 bases not matched to a gene; V was cut back by 4 bases and J by 8 bases. The CDR3: CASSSGGTQYF. The CDR3 coding sequence is TGTGCCAGCAGTTCGGGGGGTACGCAGTATTTT.